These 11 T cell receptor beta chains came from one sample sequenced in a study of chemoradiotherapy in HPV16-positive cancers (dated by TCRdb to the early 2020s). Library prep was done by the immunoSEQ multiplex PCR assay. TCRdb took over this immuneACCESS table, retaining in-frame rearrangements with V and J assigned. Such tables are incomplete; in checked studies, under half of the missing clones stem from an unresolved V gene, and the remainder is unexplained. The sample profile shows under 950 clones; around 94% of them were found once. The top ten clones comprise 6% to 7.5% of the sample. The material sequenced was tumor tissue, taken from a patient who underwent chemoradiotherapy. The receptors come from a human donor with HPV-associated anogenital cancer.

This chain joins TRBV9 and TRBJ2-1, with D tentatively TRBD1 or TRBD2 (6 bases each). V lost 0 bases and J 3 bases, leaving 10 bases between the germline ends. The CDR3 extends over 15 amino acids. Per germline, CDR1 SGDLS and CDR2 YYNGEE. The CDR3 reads CASSVAGALYNEQFF. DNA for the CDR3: TGTGCCAGCAGCGTAGCGGGGGCCCTCTACAATGAGCAGTTCTTC.

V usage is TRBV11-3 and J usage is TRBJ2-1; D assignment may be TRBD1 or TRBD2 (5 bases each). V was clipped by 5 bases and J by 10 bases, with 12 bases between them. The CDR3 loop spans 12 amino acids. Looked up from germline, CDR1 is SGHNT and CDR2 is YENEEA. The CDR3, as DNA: TGTGCCAGCAGCCGAATGGGGGTAGAGCAGTTCTTC. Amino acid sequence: CASSRMGVEQFF.

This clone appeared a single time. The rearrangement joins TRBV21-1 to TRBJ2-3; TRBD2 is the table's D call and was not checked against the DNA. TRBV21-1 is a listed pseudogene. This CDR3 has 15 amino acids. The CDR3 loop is CASSNGTSSTDTQYF. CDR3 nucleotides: TGTGCCAGCAGCAACGGGACTTCTAGCACAGATACGCAGTATTTT.

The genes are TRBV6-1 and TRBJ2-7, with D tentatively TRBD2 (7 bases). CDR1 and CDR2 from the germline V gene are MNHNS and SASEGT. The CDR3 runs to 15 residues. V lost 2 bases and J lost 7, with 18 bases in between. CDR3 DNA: TGTGCCAGCAGTGAAAGTCTAGGGGGGGCCGGGGAGCAGTACGTC. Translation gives CASSESLGGAGEQYV.

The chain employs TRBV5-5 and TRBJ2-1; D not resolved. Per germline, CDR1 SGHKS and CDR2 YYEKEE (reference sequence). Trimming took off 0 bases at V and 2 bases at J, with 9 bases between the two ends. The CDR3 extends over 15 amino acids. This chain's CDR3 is CASSLDYGTYNEQFF. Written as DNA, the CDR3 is TGTGCCAGCAGCTTGGACTATGGAACCTACAATGAGCAGTTCTTC.

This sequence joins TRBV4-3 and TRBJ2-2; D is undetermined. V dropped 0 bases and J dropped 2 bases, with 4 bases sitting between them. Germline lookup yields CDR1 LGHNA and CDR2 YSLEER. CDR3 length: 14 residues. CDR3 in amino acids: CASSQDINTGELFF. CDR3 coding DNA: TGCGCCAGCAGCCAAGATATTAACACCGGGGAGCTGTTTTTT.

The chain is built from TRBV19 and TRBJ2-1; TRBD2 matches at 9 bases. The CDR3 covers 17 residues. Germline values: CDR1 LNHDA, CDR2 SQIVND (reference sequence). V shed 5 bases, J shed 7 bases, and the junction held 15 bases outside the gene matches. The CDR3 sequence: CASSLRTDSGRGNEQFF. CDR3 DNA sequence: TGTGCCAGTAGTCTTCGGACGGATAGCGGGAGAGGTAATGAGCAGTTCTTC.

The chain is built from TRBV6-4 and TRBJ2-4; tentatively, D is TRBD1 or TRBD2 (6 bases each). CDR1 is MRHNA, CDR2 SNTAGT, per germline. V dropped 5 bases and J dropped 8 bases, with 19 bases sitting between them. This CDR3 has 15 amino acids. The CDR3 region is CASSLSGGEGDIQYF. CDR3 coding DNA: TGTGCCAGCAGTTTATCCGGGGGCGAGGGGGACATTCAGTACTTC.

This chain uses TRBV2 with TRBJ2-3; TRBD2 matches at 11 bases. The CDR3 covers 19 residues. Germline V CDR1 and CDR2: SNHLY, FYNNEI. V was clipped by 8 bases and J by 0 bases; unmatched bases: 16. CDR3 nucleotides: TGTGCCAGCGGAGGGACTAGCGGAAACTACTCTCCTAGCACAGATACGCAGTATTTT. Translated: CASGGTSGNYSPSTDTQYF.

The CDR3 sequence: CASSKSSGVEETQYF. The CDR3 region has the DNA TGTGCCAGCAGCAAAAGTTCAGGGGTTGAAGAGACCCAGTACTTC. The chain couples TRBV7-9 to TRBJ2-5; D is possibly TRBD1 (6 bases). The CDR3 is 15 residues long. Germline V gene data show CDR1 as SEHNR and CDR2 as FQNEAQ (reference sequence). With 5 bases removed from V and 3 bases from J, the gap between germline ends came to 16 bases.

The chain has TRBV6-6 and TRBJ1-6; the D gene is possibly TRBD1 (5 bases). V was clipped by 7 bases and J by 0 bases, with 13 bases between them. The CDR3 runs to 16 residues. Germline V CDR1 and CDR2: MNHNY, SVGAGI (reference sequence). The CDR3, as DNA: TGTGCCAGCAACTTGGACACGAGCTCCTATAATTCACCCCTCCACTTT. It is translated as CASNLDTSSYNSPLHF.